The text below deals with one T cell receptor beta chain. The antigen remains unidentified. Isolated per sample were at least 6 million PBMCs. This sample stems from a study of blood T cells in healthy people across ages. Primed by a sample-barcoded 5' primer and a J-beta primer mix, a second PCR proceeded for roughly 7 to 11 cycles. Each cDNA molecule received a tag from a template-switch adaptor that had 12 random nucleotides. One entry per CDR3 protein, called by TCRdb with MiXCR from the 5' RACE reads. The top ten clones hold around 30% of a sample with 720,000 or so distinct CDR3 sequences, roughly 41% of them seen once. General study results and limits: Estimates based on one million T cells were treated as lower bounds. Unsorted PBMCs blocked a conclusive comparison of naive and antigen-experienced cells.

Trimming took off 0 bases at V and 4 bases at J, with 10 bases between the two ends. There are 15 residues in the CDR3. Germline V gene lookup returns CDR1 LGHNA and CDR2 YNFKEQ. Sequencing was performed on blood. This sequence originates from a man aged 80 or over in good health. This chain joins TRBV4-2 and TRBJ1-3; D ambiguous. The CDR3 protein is CASSQEASAGNTIYF. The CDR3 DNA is TGTGCCAGCAGCCAAGAAGCAAGCGCGGGAAACACCATATATTTT.